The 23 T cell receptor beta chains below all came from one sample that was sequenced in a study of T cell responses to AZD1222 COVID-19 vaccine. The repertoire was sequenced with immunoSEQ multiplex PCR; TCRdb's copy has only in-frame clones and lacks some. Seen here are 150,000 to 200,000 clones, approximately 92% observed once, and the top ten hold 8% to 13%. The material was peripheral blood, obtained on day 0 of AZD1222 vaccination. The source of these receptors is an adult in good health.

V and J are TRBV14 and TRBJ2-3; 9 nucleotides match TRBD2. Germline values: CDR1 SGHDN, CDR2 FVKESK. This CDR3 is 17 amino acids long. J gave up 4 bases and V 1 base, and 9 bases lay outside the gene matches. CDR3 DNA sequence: TGTGCCAGCAGCCAAGGCGGGCTAGCGGGGATCTCAGATACGCAGTATTTT. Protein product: CASSQGGLAGISDTQYF.

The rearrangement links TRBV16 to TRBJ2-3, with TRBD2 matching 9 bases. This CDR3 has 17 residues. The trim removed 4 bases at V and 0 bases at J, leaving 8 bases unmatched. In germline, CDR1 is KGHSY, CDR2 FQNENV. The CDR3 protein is CASSPYAGTSSTDTQYF. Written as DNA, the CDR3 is TGTGCCAGCAGCCCTTACGCCGGGACTAGCAGCACAGATACGCAGTATTTT.

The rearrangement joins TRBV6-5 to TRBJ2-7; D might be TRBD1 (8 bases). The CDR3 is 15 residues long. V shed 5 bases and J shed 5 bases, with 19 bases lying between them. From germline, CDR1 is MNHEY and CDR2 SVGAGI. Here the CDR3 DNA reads TGTGCCAGCAGTACAGGGGGAGGGCGAGCTGACGAGCAGTACTTC. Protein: CASSTGGGRADEQYF.

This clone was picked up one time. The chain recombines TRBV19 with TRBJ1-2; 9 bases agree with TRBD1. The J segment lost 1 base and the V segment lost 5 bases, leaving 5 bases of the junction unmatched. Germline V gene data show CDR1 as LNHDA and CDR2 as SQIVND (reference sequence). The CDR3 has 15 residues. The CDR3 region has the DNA TGTGCCAGTAGTCGAGACAGGGGGTATAACTATGGCTACACCTTC. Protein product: CASSRDRGYNYGYTF.

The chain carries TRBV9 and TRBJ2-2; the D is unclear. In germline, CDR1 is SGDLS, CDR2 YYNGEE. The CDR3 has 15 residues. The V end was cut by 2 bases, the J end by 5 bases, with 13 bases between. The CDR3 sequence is CASSVSFPRTGELFF. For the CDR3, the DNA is TGTGCCAGCAGCGTCTCGTTCCCGAGGACCGGGGAGCTGTTTTTT. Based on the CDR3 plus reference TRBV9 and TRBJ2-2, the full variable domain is DSGVTQTPKHLITATGQRVTLRCSPRSGDLSVYWYQQSLDQGLQFLIQYYNGEERAKGNILERFSAQQFPDLHSELNLSSLELGDSALYFCASSVSFPRTGELFFGEGSRLTVL.

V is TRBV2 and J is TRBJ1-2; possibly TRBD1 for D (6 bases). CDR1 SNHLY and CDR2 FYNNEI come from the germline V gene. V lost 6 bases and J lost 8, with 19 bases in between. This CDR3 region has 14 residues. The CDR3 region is CASRVSGTWSGYTF. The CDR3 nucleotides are TGTGCCAGCAGAGTTTCCGGGACATGGAGCGGCTACACCTTC.

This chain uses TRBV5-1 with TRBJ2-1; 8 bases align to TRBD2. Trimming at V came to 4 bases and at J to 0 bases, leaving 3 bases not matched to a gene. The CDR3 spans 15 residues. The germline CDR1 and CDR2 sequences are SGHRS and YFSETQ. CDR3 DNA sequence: TGCGCCAGCAGCAAGAGCGGGAGCTCCTACAATGAGCAGTTCTTC. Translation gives CASSKSGSSYNEQFF.

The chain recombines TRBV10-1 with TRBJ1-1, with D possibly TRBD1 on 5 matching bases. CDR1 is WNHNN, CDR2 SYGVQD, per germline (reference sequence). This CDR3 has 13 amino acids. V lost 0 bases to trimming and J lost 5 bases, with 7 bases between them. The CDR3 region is CASSESEGTEAFF. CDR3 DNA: TGCGCCAGCAGTGAGTCGGAGGGGACTGAAGCTTTCTTT.

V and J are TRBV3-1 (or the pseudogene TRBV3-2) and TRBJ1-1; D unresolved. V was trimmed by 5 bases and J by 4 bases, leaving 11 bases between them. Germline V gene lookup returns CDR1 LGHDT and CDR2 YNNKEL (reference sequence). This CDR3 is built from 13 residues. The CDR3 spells CASSNLARTEAFF. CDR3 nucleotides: TGTGCCAGCAGCAATTTGGCCCGCACTGAAGCTTTCTTT.

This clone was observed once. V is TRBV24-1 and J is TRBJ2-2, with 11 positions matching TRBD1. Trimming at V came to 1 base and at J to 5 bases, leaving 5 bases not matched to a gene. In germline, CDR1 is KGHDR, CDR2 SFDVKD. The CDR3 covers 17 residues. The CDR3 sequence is CATSDLGTGGLTGELFF. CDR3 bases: TGTGCCACCAGTGATTTAGGGACAGGGGGATTGACCGGGGAGCTGTTTTTT.

In DNA form, the CDR3 reads TGTGCCAGTAGTATGGCAGTTTCGAACACTGAAGCTTTCTTT. It encodes CASSMAVSNTEAFF. This rearrangement joins TRBV19 to TRBJ1-1; D remains unclear. The germline CDR1 and CDR2 sequences are LNHDA and SQIVND (reference sequence). V lost 3 bases and J lost 1, with 9 bases in between. This CDR3 is built from 14 residues.

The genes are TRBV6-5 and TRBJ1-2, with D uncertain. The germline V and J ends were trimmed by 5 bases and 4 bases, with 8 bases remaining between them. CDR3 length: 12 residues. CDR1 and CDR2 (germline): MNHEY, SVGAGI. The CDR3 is CASSPDSYGYTF. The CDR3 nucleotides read TGTGCCAGCAGTCCGGACTCCTATGGCTACACCTTC.

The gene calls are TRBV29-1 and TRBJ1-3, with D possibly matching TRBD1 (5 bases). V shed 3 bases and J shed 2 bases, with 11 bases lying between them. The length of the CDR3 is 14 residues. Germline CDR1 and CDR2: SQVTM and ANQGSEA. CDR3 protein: CSVDKSRAGNTIYF. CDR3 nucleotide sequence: TGCAGCGTTGATAAATCCAGGGCTGGAAACACCATATATTTT.

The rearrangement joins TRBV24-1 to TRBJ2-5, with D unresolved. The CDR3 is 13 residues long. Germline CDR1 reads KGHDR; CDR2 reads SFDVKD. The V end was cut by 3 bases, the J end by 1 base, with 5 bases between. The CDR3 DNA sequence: TGTGCCACCAGTGATACCTTCCAAGAGACCCAGTACTTC. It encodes CATSDTFQETQYF.

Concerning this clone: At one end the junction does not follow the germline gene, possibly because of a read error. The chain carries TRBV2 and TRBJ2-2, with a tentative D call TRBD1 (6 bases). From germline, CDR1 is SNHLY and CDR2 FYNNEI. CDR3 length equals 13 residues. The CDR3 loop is CAGRGGDTGELFF. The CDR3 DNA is TGTGCCGGCAGGGGTGGGGACACCGGGGAGCTGTTTTTT. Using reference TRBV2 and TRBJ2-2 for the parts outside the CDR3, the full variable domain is EPEVTQTPSHQVTQMGQEVILRCVPISNHLYFYWYRQILGQKVEFLVSFYNNEISEKSEIFDDQFSVERPDGSNFTLKIRSTKLEDSAMYFCAGRGGDTGELFFGEGSRLTVL.

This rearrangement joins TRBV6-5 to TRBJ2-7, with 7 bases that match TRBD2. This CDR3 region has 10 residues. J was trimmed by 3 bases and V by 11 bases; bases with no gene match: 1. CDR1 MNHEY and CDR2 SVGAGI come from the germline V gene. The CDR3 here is CASGGYEQYF. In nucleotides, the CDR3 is TGTGCCTCGGGAGGCTACGAGCAGTACTTC.

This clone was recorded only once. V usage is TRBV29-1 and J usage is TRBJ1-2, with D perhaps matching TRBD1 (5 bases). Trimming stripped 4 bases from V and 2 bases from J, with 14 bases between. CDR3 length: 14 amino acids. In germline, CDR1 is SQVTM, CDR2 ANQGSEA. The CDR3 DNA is TGCAGCGTTGGTCAGGGAAGTGGGAACTATGGCTACACCTTC. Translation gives CSVGQGSGNYGYTF.

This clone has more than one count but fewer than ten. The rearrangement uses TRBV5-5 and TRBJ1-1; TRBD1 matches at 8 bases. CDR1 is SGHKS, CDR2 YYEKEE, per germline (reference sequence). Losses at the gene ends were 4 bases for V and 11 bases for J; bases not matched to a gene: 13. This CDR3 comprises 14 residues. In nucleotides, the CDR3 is TGTGCCAGCAGCACCCCGGGAAAACAGGGGGACGCTTTCTTT. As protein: CASSTPGKQGDAFF.

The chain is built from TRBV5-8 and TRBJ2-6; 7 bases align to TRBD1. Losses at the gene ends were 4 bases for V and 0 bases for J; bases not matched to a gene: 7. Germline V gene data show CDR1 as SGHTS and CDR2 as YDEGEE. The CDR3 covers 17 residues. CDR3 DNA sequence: TGTGCCAGCAGCAGGGACAGCTTAGACTCTGGGGCCAACGTCCTGACTTTC. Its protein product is CASSRDSLDSGANVLTF.

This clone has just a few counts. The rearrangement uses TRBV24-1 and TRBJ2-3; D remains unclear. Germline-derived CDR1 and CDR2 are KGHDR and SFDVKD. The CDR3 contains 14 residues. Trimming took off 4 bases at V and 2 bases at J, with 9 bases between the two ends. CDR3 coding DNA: TGTGCCACCAGTGACAGGTTTTACACAGATACGCAGTATTTT. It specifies CATSDRFYTDTQYF.

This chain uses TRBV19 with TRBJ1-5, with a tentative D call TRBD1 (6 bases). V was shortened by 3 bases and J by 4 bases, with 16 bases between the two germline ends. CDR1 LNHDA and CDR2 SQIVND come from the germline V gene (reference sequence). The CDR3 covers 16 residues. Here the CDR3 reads CASSIYTGSGNQPQHF. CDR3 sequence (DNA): TGTGCCAGTAGTATTTATACAGGGAGTGGGAATCAGCCCCAGCATTTT.

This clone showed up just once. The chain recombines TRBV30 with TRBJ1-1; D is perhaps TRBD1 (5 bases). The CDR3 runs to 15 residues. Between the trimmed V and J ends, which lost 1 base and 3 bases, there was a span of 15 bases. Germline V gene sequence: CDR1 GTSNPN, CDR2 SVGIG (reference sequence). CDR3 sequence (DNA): TGTGCCTGGAGTGGAGCCCTCGGAGGGGACACTGAAGCTTTCTTT. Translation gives CAWSGALGGDTEAFF.

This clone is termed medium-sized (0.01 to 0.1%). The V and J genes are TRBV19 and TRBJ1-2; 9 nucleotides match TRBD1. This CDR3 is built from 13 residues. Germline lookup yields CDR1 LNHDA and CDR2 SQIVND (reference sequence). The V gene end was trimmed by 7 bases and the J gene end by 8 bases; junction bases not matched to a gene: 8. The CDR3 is CASNLGTGKGYTF. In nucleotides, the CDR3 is TGTGCCAGTAATCTAGGGACAGGGAAAGGCTACACCTTC.